The present TCR beta chain was sequenced within a study of blood T cell repertoires in COVID-19. The assay was immunoSEQ multiplex PCR, and TCRdb's table has in-frame clones only and misses some. This table holds around 170,000 clones, about 90% found once. This TCR was recovered from a woman aged 45-59 years who had recovered from COVID-19. What was sequenced was PBMCs or T cells enriched from blood (not recorded which).

CDR3 bases: TGTGCCAGCAGCTTAGGGCAATACCAGCCCCAGCATTTT. Translated, it gives CASSLGQYQPQHF. V is TRBV7-8 and J is TRBJ1-5; D is uncertain. Germline V gene lookup returns CDR1 SGHVS and CDR2 FQNEAQ. V was shortened by 1 base and J by 7 bases, with 8 bases between the two germline ends. The CDR3 extends over 13 amino acids.